This T cell receptor beta chain was sequenced for a study of T cell responses to AZD1222 COVID-19 vaccine. Points from the study as a whole: Regions 160-218 and 743-854 dominated among vaccine-associated CD4 TCRs spanning spike. When two AZD1222 doses had been given, Spike-specific TCR breadth and depth rose. Among spike-specific TCRs, nearly half reportedly target unmutated variant regions.

Data came from immunoSEQ multiplex PCR; TCRdb stores just in-frame clones and leaves some out. The sample has some 110,000 clones, around 91% seen once. Worth noting for this clone: Its antigen is undetermined.

The germline V gene has CDR1 LGHNA and CDR2 YSLEER. The V segment lost 0 bases and the J segment 12 bases; nucleotides outside the gene matches: 7. The CDR3 covers 15 residues. The starting material was peripheral blood, obtained on day 0 of AZD1222 vaccination. This TCR was sampled from an adult in good health. The rearrangement uses TRBV4-3 and TRBJ1-6; 8 bases align to TRBD1. The CDR3 loop is CASSQDGSGGGPLHF. The CDR3 coding sequence is TGCGCCAGCAGCCAAGATGGCTCAGGGGGCGGACCCCTCCACTTT.